The 8 T cell receptor beta chains reported below all come from one sample, sequenced in a study of blood T cell repertoires in COVID-19. Using immunoSEQ multiplex PCR, the repertoire was profiled, and TCRdb retains in-frame clones only, with some absent. The sample lists some 340,000 clones, about 89% seen once, with approximately 5% in the top ten. The sequenced sample consisted of PBMCs or T cells enriched from blood (not recorded which). The receptors shown here come from a woman in her twenties or thirties who had recovered from COVID-19.

The chain has TRBV3-1 (or the pseudogene TRBV3-2) and TRBJ2-2; 12 nucleotides align to TRBD2. CDR3 length: 17 residues. CDR1 and CDR2 from the germline V gene are LGHDT and YNNKEL (reference sequence). Trimming took 7 bases from V and 6 from J; bases not matched to a gene: 12. CDR3 sequence reads: CASIDRRLAGGPGELFF. In DNA, the CDR3 is TGTGCCAGCATCGATAGACGGCTAGCGGGGGGGCCCGGGGAGCTGTTTTTT.

This chain uses TRBV7-2 with TRBJ2-7, with a weak D call TRBD2 (6 bases). V was trimmed by 4 bases and J by 0 bases, leaving 13 bases between them. Germline V gene sequence: CDR1 SGHTA, CDR2 FQGNSA. The CDR3 runs 15 residues. In nucleotides, the CDR3 is TGTGCCAGCAGCTCACGGGACTTCATCTCCTACGAGCAGTACTTC. Its translation: CASSSRDFISYEQYF.

This clone was found a few times. The genes are TRBV5-1 and TRBJ1-2; D gene unclear. The CDR3 spans 15 residues. Trimming shortened V by 0 bases and J by 2 bases, and 11 bases separated the two germline ends. In germline, CDR1 is SGHRS, CDR2 YFSETQ. The CDR3 reads CASSLGLGLNYGYTF. Here the CDR3 DNA reads TGCGCCAGCAGCTTGGGACTAGGGTTGAACTATGGCTACACCTTC.

The chain couples TRBV4-2 to TRBJ1-1, with D tentatively TRBD1 (6 bases). CDR3 length: 16 residues. Per the germline V gene, CDR1 is LGHNA and CDR2 is YNFKEQ. V shed 1 base and J shed 0 bases, with 12 bases lying between them. The CDR3 region is CASSQGTGGLNTEAFF. CDR3 bases: TGTGCCAGCAGCCAAGGCACCGGGGGGCTGAACACTGAAGCTTTCTTT.

The chain links TRBV9 to TRBJ1-6; a weak D match, TRBD1 (5 bases). V was shortened by 0 bases and J by 0 bases, with 13 bases between the two germline ends. The germline gives CDR1 SGDLS, CDR2 YYNGEE. This CDR3 is 18 amino acids long. In DNA form, the CDR3 reads TGTGCCAGCAGCGTAGAAGGGGCAGCGAGCTCCTATAATTCACCCCTCCACTTT. It yields the protein CASSVEGAASSYNSPLHF.

The rearrangement links TRBV19 to TRBJ1-1; perhaps TRBD1 as D (5 bases). Deletions cut 8 bases from V and 4 bases from J, with 14 bases between. Germline CDR1 LNHDA, CDR2 SQIVND (reference sequence). The CDR3 length is 13 residues. The DNA for the CDR3 is TGTGCCAGTCAACAGGATAGCTTCACTGAAGCTTTCTTT. Its protein product is CASQQDSFTEAFF.

The chain couples TRBV21-1 to TRBJ2-7; TRBD2, the table's D call, was not compared with the DNA. TRBV21-1 is flagged as a pseudogene. CDR3 length: 12 residues. The CDR3 protein is CASPGSYYEQYF. CDR3 bases: TGTGCCAGCCCGGGATCCTACTACGAGCAGTACTTC.

The chain joins TRBV2 to TRBJ1-1; tentatively, D is TRBD1 (6 bases). V was trimmed by 7 bases and J by 0 bases, leaving 9 bases between them. Germline V lookup: CDR1 SNHLY, CDR2 FYNNEI. CDR3 length equals 13 residues. The CDR3 bases are TGTGCCAGCAACAGGGCCCTGAACACTGAAGCTTTCTTT. Amino acid sequence: CASNRALNTEAFF. Based on the CDR3 plus reference TRBV2 and TRBJ1-1, the full variable domain is EPEVTQTPSHQVTQMGQEVILRCVPISNHLYFYWYRQILGQKVEFLVSFYNNEISEKSEIFDDQFSVERPDGSNFTLKIRSTKLEDSAMYFCASNRALNTEAFFGQGTRLTVV.